These T cell receptor beta chains were read from a single sample in a study of shared clonotypes between healthy human individuals. Sequencing used immunoSEQ multiplex PCR; TCRdb keeps in-frame clones, though not all of them. The repertoire consists of roughly 300,000 clones, with around 86% occurring once and the leading ten covering 16%. Sequencing was carried out using memory CD8+ T cells sorted from blood. The receptor set was obtained from a man in his late teens or twenties in good health. Both conserved end residues are part of each CDR3. A D gene is named only where the DNA matches it firmly. Size is omitted from some rows. Given values are once, few, many or a class for expanded clones.

d_call: TRBD1; clone_size: NA; v_call: TRBV7-9; j_call: TRBJ2-7; cdr3_aa: CASGRTGDYEQYF; cdr3_nt: TGTGCCAGCGGCCGGACAGGGGATTACGAGCAGTACTTC
d_call: TRBD2; clone_size: NA; v_call: TRBV10-2; j_call: TRBJ2-1; cdr3_aa: CASSGLAINEQFF; cdr3_nt: TGCGCCAGCAGTGGACTAGCGATAAATGAGCAGTTCTTC
d_call: NA; clone_size: NA; v_call: TRBV7-9; j_call: TRBJ2-7; cdr3_aa: CAATPPDRPYEQYF; cdr3_nt: TGTGCCGCCACCCCGCCCGACAGACCCTACGAGCAGTACTTC
d_call: NA; clone_size: NA; v_call: TRBV27; j_call: TRBJ2-3; cdr3_aa: CASSFGGTDTQYF; cdr3_nt: TGTGCCAGCAGTTTTGGAGGGACAGATACGCAGTATTTT
d_call: TRBD2; clone_size: NA; v_call: TRBV6-1; j_call: TRBJ2-7; cdr3_aa: CASSERGGRFYEQYF; cdr3_nt: TGTGCCAGCAGTGAAAGGGGCGGGAGGTTCTACGAGCAGTACTTC
d_call: NA; clone_size: NA; v_call: TRBV7-6; j_call: TRBJ2-7; cdr3_aa: CASSLGMPGDEQYF; cdr3_nt: TGTGCCAGCAGCTTAGGGATGCCGGGTGACGAGCAGTACTTC
d_call: TRBD1; clone_size: NA; v_call: TRBV30; j_call: TRBJ1-1; cdr3_aa: CAWNLGQVNTEAFF; cdr3_nt: TGTGCCTGGAACCTTGGACAGGTGAACACTGAAGCTTTCTTT
d_call: NA; clone_size: NA; v_call: TRBV5-1; j_call: TRBJ2-1; cdr3_aa: CASSLVGSYNEQFF; cdr3_nt: TGCGCCAGCAGCTTGGTAGGATCCTACAATGAGCAGTTCTTC
d_call: TRBD1; clone_size: NA; v_call: TRBV7-9; j_call: TRBJ1-4; cdr3_aa: CASSLVEGGSSEKLFF; cdr3_nt: TGTGCCAGCAGCTTAGTTGAAGGGGGCTCAAGTGAAAAACTGTTTTTT
d_call: NA; clone_size: NA; v_call: TRBV6-5; j_call: TRBJ1-1; cdr3_aa: CASSYRGNTEAFF; cdr3_nt: TGTGCCAGCAGTTACAGGGGGAACACTGAAGCTTTCTTT
d_call: NA; clone_size: NA; v_call: TRBV28; j_call: TRBJ1-4; cdr3_aa: CASSLLRDEKLFF; cdr3_nt: TGTGCCAGCAGTCTCCTAAGAGATGAAAAACTGTTTTTT
d_call: NA; clone_size: NA; v_call: TRBV7-2; j_call: TRBJ2-1; cdr3_aa: CASSLSLYNEQFF; cdr3_nt: TGTGCCAGCAGCTTAAGCCTATACAATGAGCAGTTCTTC
d_call: NA; clone_size: NA; v_call: TRBV2; j_call: TRBJ2-7; cdr3_aa: CASSPGEREQYF; cdr3_nt: TGTGCCAGTAGTCCGGGGGAACGGGAGCAGTACTTC
d_call: TRBD1; clone_size: NA; v_call: TRBV5-1; j_call: TRBJ2-7; cdr3_aa: CASRLGQTHEQYF; cdr3_nt: TGCGCCAGCAGATTGGGACAGACCCACGAGCAGTACTTC
d_call: NA; clone_size: NA; v_call: TRBV27; j_call: TRBJ2-5; cdr3_aa: CASSASQGQETQYF; cdr3_nt: TGTGCCAGCAGTGCCTCCCAGGGTCAGGAGACCCAGTACTTC
d_call: NA; clone_size: NA; v_call: TRBV7-9; j_call: TRBJ1-2; cdr3_aa: CASSPKGGVYGYTF; cdr3_nt: TGTGCCAGCAGCCCAAAAGGAGGAGTCTATGGCTACACCTTC
d_call: TRBD1; clone_size: NA; v_call: TRBV29-1; j_call: TRBJ1-2; cdr3_aa: CSAPDRPYGYTF; cdr3_nt: TGCAGCGCGCCGGACAGGCCCTATGGCTACACCTTC
d_call: TRBD2; clone_size: NA; v_call: TRBV7-9; j_call: TRBJ2-1; cdr3_aa: CASSPSRGGTSEQFF; cdr3_nt: TGTGCCAGCAGCCCCTCGCGGGGGGGGACGAGTGAGCAGTTCTTC
d_call: TRBD1; clone_size: NA; v_call: TRBV29-1; j_call: TRBJ1-2; cdr3_aa: CSVAGGVYGYTF; cdr3_nt: TGCAGCGTCGCAGGGGGCGTCTATGGCTACACCTTC
d_call: NA; clone_size: NA; v_call: TRBV28; j_call: TRBJ2-1; cdr3_aa: CASRGGQTNEQFF; cdr3_nt: TGTGCCAGCAGGGGGGGACAGACTAATGAGCAGTTCTTC
d_call: NA; clone_size: few; v_call: TRBV7-9; j_call: TRBJ2-2; cdr3_aa: CASSSPGPKNTGELFF; cdr3_nt: TGTGCCAGCAGCTCTCCGGGACCGAAAAACACCGGGGAGCTGTTTTTT
d_call: NA; clone_size: once; v_call: TRBV2; j_call: TRBJ2-2; cdr3_aa: CASMGITNTGELFF; cdr3_nt: TGTGCCAGCATGGGGATCACGAACACCGGGGAGCTGTTTTTT
d_call: NA; clone_size: NA; v_call: TRBV7-6; j_call: TRBJ2-2; cdr3_aa: CASTHFTTNTGELFF; cdr3_nt: TGTGCCAGCACCCACTTCACCACGAACACCGGGGAGCTGTTTTTT
d_call: NA; clone_size: NA; v_call: TRBV13; j_call: TRBJ2-3; cdr3_aa: CASSLQGSDTQYF; cdr3_nt: TGTGCCAGCAGCTTACAGGGGTCAGATACGCAGTATTTT
d_call: NA; clone_size: NA; v_call: TRBV29-1; j_call: TRBJ1-1; cdr3_aa: CSVEVGSNTEAFF; cdr3_nt: TGCAGCGTTGAAGTGGGGTCAAACACTGAAGCTTTCTTT
d_call: TRBD1; clone_size: NA; v_call: TRBV6-5; j_call: TRBJ2-7; cdr3_aa: CASGEQGHHEQYF; cdr3_nt: TGTGCCAGCGGTGAACAGGGGCATCACGAGCAGTACTTC
d_call: NA; clone_size: many; v_call: TRBV6-6; j_call: TRBJ2-7; cdr3_aa: CASSSGSLSSYEQYF; cdr3_nt: TGTGCCAGCAGCTCAGGGTCCTTGAGCTCCTACGAGCAGTACTTC
d_call: TRBD2; clone_size: NA; v_call: TRBV27; j_call: TRBJ2-7; cdr3_aa: CASGLQGTSNEQYF; cdr3_nt: TGTGCCAGCGGCCTGCAAGGGACTAGCAACGAGCAGTACTTC
d_call: NA; clone_size: NA; v_call: TRBV6-5; j_call: TRBJ2-5; cdr3_aa: CASSYGTLGETQYF; cdr3_nt: TGTGCCAGCAGTTACGGGACTCTGGGGGAGACCCAGTACTTC
d_call: NA; clone_size: few; v_call: TRBV6-1; j_call: TRBJ2-2; cdr3_aa: CASSEVVGALELFF; cdr3_nt: TGTGCCAGCAGTGAAGTTGTGGGGGCTCTGGAGCTGTTTTTT
d_call: NA; clone_size: NA; v_call: TRBV7-9; j_call: TRBJ2-3; cdr3_aa: CASSLSTGSTDTQYF; cdr3_nt: TGTGCCAGCAGCTTAAGTACAGGGAGCACAGATACGCAGTATTTT
d_call: NA; clone_size: once; v_call: TRBV30; j_call: TRBJ2-7; cdr3_aa: CAWSLRGYEQYF; cdr3_nt: TGTGCCTGGAGTCTCCGAGGGTACGAGCAGTACTTC
d_call: NA; clone_size: NA; v_call: TRBV4-1; j_call: TRBJ2-7; cdr3_aa: CASSYDTVYEQYF; cdr3_nt: TGCGCCAGCAGTTACGACACGGTCTACGAGCAGTACTTC
d_call: TRBD2; clone_size: NA; v_call: TRBV10-3; j_call: TRBJ2-1; cdr3_aa: CAISEDWLAASSYNEQFF; cdr3_nt: TGTGCCATCAGTGAGGATTGGCTAGCGGCTAGCTCCTACAATGAGCAGTTCTTC
d_call: TRBD1; clone_size: NA; v_call: TRBV6-6; j_call: TRBJ1-5; cdr3_aa: CASSYIQGKAQPQHF; cdr3_nt: TGTGCCAGCAGTTACATACAGGGGAAGGCTCAGCCCCAGCATTTT
d_call: TRBD2; clone_size: NA; v_call: TRBV4-3; j_call: TRBJ2-1; cdr3_aa: CASSQEGGLAGVNEQFF; cdr3_nt: TGCGCCAGCAGCCAAGAGGGCGGACTAGCGGGAGTTAATGAGCAGTTCTTC
d_call: TRBD2; clone_size: NA; v_call: TRBV19; j_call: TRBJ2-7; cdr3_aa: CASSGEIAGKYEQYF; cdr3_nt: TGTGCCAGTAGTGGAGAGATAGCGGGAAAATACGAGCAGTACTTC
d_call: TRBD2; clone_size: once; v_call: TRBV7-8; j_call: TRBJ2-1; cdr3_aa: CASSLAGLAGYNEQFF; cdr3_nt: TGTGCCAGCAGCTTAGCGGGACTAGCGGGTTACAATGAGCAGTTCTTC
d_call: NA; clone_size: NA; v_call: TRBV27; j_call: TRBJ1-5; cdr3_aa: CASGGAGWAQHF; cdr3_nt: TGTGCCAGCGGGGGGGCTGGATGGGCCCAGCATTTT
d_call: NA; clone_size: NA; v_call: TRBV10-3; j_call: TRBJ2-1; cdr3_aa: CAISLGQAAHNEQFF; cdr3_nt: TGTGCCATCAGCCTGGGACAAGCGGCCCACAATGAGCAGTTCTTC
d_call: NA; clone_size: NA; v_call: TRBV25-1; j_call: TRBJ1-2; cdr3_aa: CASSERLMGAYYGYTF; cdr3_nt: TGTGCCAGCAGTGAAAGACTTATGGGTGCCTACTATGGCTACACCTTC
d_call: TRBD2; clone_size: NA; v_call: TRBV9; j_call: TRBJ2-3; cdr3_aa: CASSGAGRQTHNVADTQYF; cdr3_nt: TGTGCCAGCAGCGGAGCGGGGAGACAGACCCATAACGTCGCAGATACGCAGTATTTT
d_call: TRBD2; clone_size: few; v_call: TRBV11-2; j_call: TRBJ2-7; cdr3_aa: CASRGLAHEQYF; cdr3_nt: TGTGCCAGCAGGGGACTAGCCCACGAGCAGTACTTC
d_call: NA; clone_size: NA; v_call: TRBV5-5; j_call: TRBJ2-7; cdr3_aa: CASSLNRLYSYEQYF; cdr3_nt: TGTGCCAGCAGCCTTAACAGGTTATACTCCTACGAGCAGTACTTC
d_call: NA; clone_size: NA; v_call: TRBV6-6; j_call: TRBJ2-7; cdr3_aa: CASSYSGDGYEQYF; cdr3_nt: TGTGCCAGCAGTTACAGTGGCGACGGCTACGAGCAGTACTTC
d_call: NA; clone_size: NA; v_call: TRBV6-5; j_call: TRBJ2-7; cdr3_aa: CASSYLSRGDEQYF; cdr3_nt: TGTGCCAGCAGTTATTTGTCCAGGGGCGACGAGCAGTACTTC
d_call: TRBD1; clone_size: NA; v_call: TRBV7-8; j_call: TRBJ1-3; cdr3_aa: CASSLPGQGAGNTIYF; cdr3_nt: TGTGCCAGCAGCTTACCGGGACAGGGGGCTGGAAACACCATATATTTT
d_call: TRBD1; clone_size: few; v_call: TRBV4-3; j_call: TRBJ2-7; cdr3_aa: CASSQETGEFTYEQYF; cdr3_nt: TGCGCCAGCAGCCAAGAGACAGGGGAGTTCACCTACGAGCAGTACTTC
d_call: NA; clone_size: NA; v_call: TRBV23-1; j_call: TRBJ2-5; cdr3_aa: CASSQYRTDKETQYF; cdr3_nt: TGCGCCAGCAGTCAATACAGGACCGACAAAGAGACCCAGTACTTC
d_call: NA; clone_size: NA; v_call: TRBV11-2; j_call: TRBJ2-3; cdr3_aa: CASSPAVGRITDTQYF; cdr3_nt: TGTGCCAGCAGCCCCGCGGTGGGACGGATCACAGATACGCAGTATTTT
d_call: NA; clone_size: NA; v_call: TRBV29-1; j_call: TRBJ1-2; cdr3_aa: CSVEGRNYGYTF; cdr3_nt: TGCAGCGTTGAGGGACGGAACTATGGCTACACCTTC
d_call: NA; clone_size: once; v_call: TRBV9; j_call: TRBJ2-1; cdr3_aa: CASSVDWTDYNEQFF; cdr3_nt: TGTGCCAGCAGCGTAGATTGGACGGACTACAATGAGCAGTTCTTC
d_call: NA; clone_size: NA; v_call: TRBV4-1; j_call: TRBJ2-2; cdr3_aa: CASSQFPLGSGELFF; cdr3_nt: TGCGCCAGCAGCCAATTCCCCTTAGGTTCCGGGGAGCTGTTTTTT
d_call: NA; clone_size: NA; v_call: TRBV6-5; j_call: TRBJ1-2; cdr3_aa: CASSWAEGYGYTF; cdr3_nt: TGTGCCAGCAGTTGGGCCGAGGGCTATGGCTACACCTTC
d_call: NA; clone_size: NA; v_call: TRBV28; j_call: TRBJ2-7; cdr3_aa: CASSLGRLADSSYEQYF; cdr3_nt: TGTGCCAGCAGTTTAGGAAGGCTAGCCGACAGCTCCTACGAGCAGTACTTC
d_call: NA; clone_size: once; v_call: TRBV11-1; j_call: TRBJ2-7; cdr3_aa: CATAAGRGYEQYF; cdr3_nt: TGTGCCACCGCGGCGGGGCGGGGCTACGAGCAGTACTTC
d_call: TRBD2; clone_size: NA; v_call: TRBV4-1; j_call: TRBJ2-1; cdr3_aa: CASSQEILADYNEQFF; cdr3_nt: TGCGCCAGCAGCCAAGAGATCCTAGCGGACTACAATGAGCAGTTCTTC